This TCR beta chain was captured in a study of Ad26.COV2.S vaccination and SARS-CoV-2 variants (dated by TCRdb to about 2021). In the study overall: Donors in the vaccine arm were drawn from COV1001, a multicentre, randomized, double-blind, placebo-controlled phase I-IIa trial testing Ad26.COV2.S in healthy adults. Ad26.COV2.S was given intramuscularly at 5x10^10 or 1x10^11 viral particles, as a single shot or as two shots 56 days apart. Sequencing of the TCRbeta repertoire served to evaluate the specificity and breadth of SARS-CoV-2-reactive T cell receptors following Ad26.COV2.S vaccination. The TCR-sequenced set comprised about 32 samples: some 20 Ad26.COV2.S vaccine recipients, 5 placebo recipients and 8 SARS-CoV-2 convalescent individuals. Trial participants were randomized into five groups of five, in which low-dose or high-dose Ad26.COV2.S was given once or twice, or placebo was given on both occasions. Investigators remained blinded to trial group allocation during experiments and outcome assessment. The investigation overall reported the following: Ad26.COV2.S recipients had higher spike-specific TCR breadth than placebo recipients (P = 0.0014). After vaccination, spike-specific CD8+ and CD4+ T cell responses were reported to show substantial breadth. Vaccine and placebo recipients had comparable non-spike TCR breadth, which fits with the vaccine containing only spike. The authors noted that the TCR breadth and depth analyses may have underestimated total T cell responses. The study was not powered to compare responses between vaccine doses or regimens.

According to the study, the label for this sample's treatment or condition signals: about 20 received Ad26.COV2.S at low or high dose, single or two shots; about 5 received placebo; per-sample allocation not given. For vaccine and placebo recipients, the sequenced repertoires came from samples collected on day 63 after the first injection. In Cohort 1b, 25 to 30 adults aged 18-55 years were enrolled at a single site in Boston, USA, between 29 July and 7 August 2020. Ad26.COV2.S was a replication-incompetent adenovirus type 26 vector that expressed a prefusion-stabilized SARS-CoV-2 spike protein derived from the original Wuhan strain. The junction carries 16 bases between V and J, which are trimmed by 7 bases and 0 bases respectively. The CDR3 numbers 15 residues from cysteine through phenylalanine. The kept DNA is CDR3 alone, 45 bases in frame from the first base. CDR1 and CDR2 (MNHEY, SVGAGI) derive from the germline V gene.

Notes on this clone: Its target antigen remains unknown. The sample holds no much larger clone one base away, and base qualities are not on file.

The immunoSEQ Assay was used to sequence TCRbeta CDR3 regions. After extraction, genomic DNA underwent amplification by bias-controlled multiplex PCR, followed by high-throughput sequencing. The paper's processing steps were these. To quantify the absolute abundance of every unique TCRbeta CDR3 region, sequences were collapsed and filtered. T cell fraction was estimated by normalizing TCRbeta template counts to usable DNA, with usable DNA measured through amplification of reference genes found in all nucleated cells. Repertoire TCRs were annotated as SARS-CoV-2-specific by exact matching of V gene, CDR3 amino acid sequence and J gene to a known reactive TCR set. The reference SARS-CoV-2 TCR set was derived from MIRA and filtered for enrichment in COVID-19-positive ImmuneCODE repertoires, a step that removed public or cross-reactive TCRs. Using the MIRA antigens, annotated TCRs were further analysed by specific ORF or by position within an ORF. Breadth was defined as the number of annotated unique rearrangements divided by the total number of unique productive rearrangements, and depth was defined as the summed frequency of the annotated unique rearrangements. Two-sided Wilcoxon rank-sum tests were applied when comparing TCR breadth between groups. Entries here come from immuneACCESS through TCRdb and include only in-frame sequences with V and J called. Some clones fail to appear in such tables; in the studies checked, an unresolved V gene covers under half of the shortfall, and the cause of the remainder is unknown. Clone size and V and J calls were adopted from that table, with D and trimming inferred from the DNA. The sample yields fewer than 400,000 clones; approximately 91% were counted once. The top ten clonotypes cover under 3.5% of the sample.

The V and J segments used are TRBV6-5 and TRBJ2-7, with a weak D call of TRBD1 (6 bases match). This clonotype was obtained from a person between 18 and 59 years old who received the Ad26.COV2.S COVID-19 vaccine or a placebo. This sample comprised peripheral blood, obtained in a trial of Ad26.COV2.S vaccine versus placebo. The DNA reads as follows: TGTGCCAGCACCCGAAGGACAGCCAGCTCCTACGAGCAGTACTTC. Its protein reads: CASTRRTASSYEQYF.